This TCR beta chain comes out of a study of low-dose radiotherapy and immunotherapy resistance in tumors. Looking at the study overall: The study delivered 0.5 Gy per fraction every 2 weeks to Cohort 1, totaling 6.5 Gy. Daily oral aspirin at 300 mg began on cycle 1 day 1 and lasted four cycles.

This clonotype was recorded many times. Covering alpha and beta chains, TRAV- and TRBV-specific primers were used for the first-strand cDNA. TCR amplification involved 20 PCR cycles with a constant-region primer and V-primer adapter. Isolated mRNA underwent amplification by in vitro transcription. TCRdb itself ran the reads through MiXCR, one entry per CDR3 protein. This sample has tens of thousands of distinct CDR3 sequences, with around a third found just once. Unmatched junction bases numbered 9, after V lost 4 bases and J lost 3 bases. Germline V lookup: CDR1 LGHDT, CDR2 YNNKEL (reference sequence). This CDR3 contains 15 residues. The time point is: before trial treatment. Qualifying patients carried advanced solid tumors devoid of tumor-infiltrating lymphocytes.

This clonotype was sampled from a female donor with ovarian cancer. The rearrangement links TRBV3-1 to TRBJ2-7, with 7 bases matching TRBD1. Sequencing used PBMCs, obtained before treatment. This chain's CDR3 is CASSLPRQGVYEQYF. CDR3 nucleotides: TGTGCCAGCAGCCTCCCCCGGCAGGGGGTCTACGAGCAGTACTTC.